The 8 T cell receptor beta chains below come from one sample, sequenced in a study of blood T cell repertoires in COVID-19 (dated by TCRdb to the early 2020s). The protocol used for the library was the immunoSEQ multiplex PCR assay. TCRdb carries this immuneACCESS record with in-frame sequences only. Its versions omit some clonotypes, under half of them owing to an unresolved V gene in the studies checked, with the rest unexplained. Across this sample there are about 270,000 clones, with approximately 86% seen only once. The leading ten clones occupy over 2% of the sample. Sequencing input: PBMCs or T cells enriched from blood (not recorded which). The receptors come from a woman aged 18-29 years who had recovered from COVID-19.

DNA for the CDR3: TGTGCCAGCAGCCAAGGACTAGCAGCAGATACGCAGTATTTT. Protein product: CASSQGLAADTQYF. The chain couples TRBV3-1 (or the pseudogene TRBV3-2) to TRBJ2-3; TRBD2 matches at 7 bases. Germline CDR1 LGHDT, CDR2 YNNKEL (reference sequence). The CDR3 is 14 residues long. The ends lost 1 base at V and 4 bases at J; junction bases unmatched: 2.

This clone was seen a few times. V and J are TRBV4-3 and TRBJ1-3, with D uncertain. V lost 0 bases to trimming and J lost 2 bases, with 11 bases between them. The length of the CDR3 is 16 residues. Germline CDR1 is LGHNA and CDR2 is YSLEER. The CDR3 DNA sequence: TGCGCCAGCAGCCAAGAGTCCGGGGTCCCTGGAAACACCATATATTTT. The encoded protein is CASSQESGVPGNTIYF.

The J gene is TRBJ2-1, the V gene TRBV19; a possible D gene is TRBD2 (7 bases). Per germline, CDR1 LNHDA and CDR2 SQIVND (reference sequence). The CDR3 contains 17 residues. Trimming removed 7 bases from V and 0 bases from J, with 19 bases in between. The CDR3 nucleotides are TGTGCCAGTACCGAATTGGGGGGAGGGGGCTCCTACAATGAGCAGTTCTTC. It translates to CASTELGGGGSYNEQFF. Using reference TRBV19 and TRBJ2-1 for the parts outside the CDR3, the full variable domain is DGGITQSPKYLFRKEGQNVTLSCEQNLNHDAMYWYRQDPGQGLRLIYYSQIVNDFQKGDIAEGYSVSREKKESFPLTVTSAQKNPTAFYLCASTELGGGGSYNEQFFGPGTRLTVL.

CDR3 nucleotides: TGTGCCAGCAGTTTCCCTGGAGGGTCCCCGACCGGGGAGCTGTTTTTT. Translation gives CASSFPGGSPTGELFF. The rearrangement joins TRBV28 to TRBJ2-2, with TRBD2 as a possible D gene (6 bases). Between the trimmed V and J ends, which lost 3 bases and 5 bases, there was a span of 16 bases. This CDR3 spans 16 amino acids. Germline assignment: CDR1 MDHEN and CDR2 SYDVKM.

The chain's CDR3 is CATSFSGIGTEAFF. In DNA form, the CDR3 reads TGTGCCACCAGCTTCTCAGGGATTGGGACTGAAGCTTTCTTT. V usage is TRBV15 and J usage is TRBJ1-1, with D possibly matching TRBD1 (5 bases). CDR1 LNHNV and CDR2 YYDKDF come from the germline V gene (reference sequence). V was shortened by 5 bases and J by 5 bases, with 15 bases between the two germline ends. This CDR3 comprises 14 residues.

This chain links TRBV6-5 with TRBJ1-2; D gene unclear. Germline V gives CDR1 MNHEY, CDR2 SVGAGI. The CDR3 consists of 11 residues. The ends were cut back, 7 bases at V and 7 bases at J, with 10 bases in the middle. CDR3 coding DNA: TGTGCCAGCAAAATCCGAGGTGGCTACACCTTC. As protein: CASKIRGGYTF.

V and J are TRBV30 and TRBJ2-3; D unresolved. There are 13 residues in the CDR3. Germline CDR1 is GTSNPN and CDR2 is SVGIG (reference sequence). V lost 7 bases, J lost 2 bases, and 13 bases lay in between. The DNA for the CDR3 is TGTGCCTACGCTATCCTTAACACAGATACGCAGTATTTT. Protein product: CAYAILNTDTQYF.

The genes are TRBV19 and TRBJ2-3, with 11 positions matching TRBD1. Trimming cost V 6 bases and J 3 bases; bases outside gene matches: 5. The germline V gene encodes CDR1 LNHDA and CDR2 SQIVND (reference sequence). The CDR3 covers 15 residues. The CDR3 DNA sequence: TGTGCCAGTAGAACCGGGACAGGGGGTACAGATACGCAGTATTTT. Protein product: CASRTGTGGTDTQYF.